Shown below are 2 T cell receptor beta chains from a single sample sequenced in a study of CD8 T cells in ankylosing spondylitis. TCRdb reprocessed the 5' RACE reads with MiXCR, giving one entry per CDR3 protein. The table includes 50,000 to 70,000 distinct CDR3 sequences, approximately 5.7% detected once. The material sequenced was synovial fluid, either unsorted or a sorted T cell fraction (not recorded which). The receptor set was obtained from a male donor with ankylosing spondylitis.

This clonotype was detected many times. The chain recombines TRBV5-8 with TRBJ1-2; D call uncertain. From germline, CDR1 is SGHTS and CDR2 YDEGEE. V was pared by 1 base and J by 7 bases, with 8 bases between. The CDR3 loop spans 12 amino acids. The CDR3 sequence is CASSLYRAGYTF. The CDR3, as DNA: TGTGCCAGCAGCTTGTATAGGGCTGGCTACACCTTC.

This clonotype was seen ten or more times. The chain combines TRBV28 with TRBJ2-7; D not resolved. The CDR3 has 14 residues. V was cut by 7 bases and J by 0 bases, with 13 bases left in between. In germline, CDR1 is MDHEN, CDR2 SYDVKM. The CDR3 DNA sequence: TGTGCCAGCACCAAATACGGTAGCTCCTACGAGCAGTACTTC. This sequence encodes CASTKYGSSYEQYF.